Following are 8 T cell receptor beta chains from one sample sequenced in a study of blood T cells in healthy people across ages. Next came a second PCR, run for about 7 to 12 cycles, which used a sample-barcoded 5' primer along with a J-beta primer mix. TCRdb reprocessed the 5' RACE reads with MiXCR, giving one entry per CDR3 protein. The sample lists some 710,000 distinct CDR3 sequences; around 50% were seen once. Sequencing used blood. All receptors derive from a man older than 75 in good health.

The chain couples TRBV29-1 to TRBJ1-4, with TRBD1 matching over 10 bases. V dropped 7 bases and J dropped 13; count of bases not matched to a gene: 15. CDR3 length equals 14 residues. Per the germline V gene, CDR1 is SQVTM and CDR2 is ANQGSEA. The CDR3 nucleotides read TGCAGCGCCTCTCCCGGGACAGGGGTCGGCGGACTGTTTTTT. It translates to CSASPGTGVGGLFF.

This clonotype was recorded a few times. The chain recombines TRBV11-3 with TRBJ2-2, with D tentatively TRBD2 (5 bases). The V and J ends lost 3 bases and 5 bases respectively, with 13 bases between them. CDR1 and CDR2 (germline): SGHNT, YENEEA. The CDR3 consists of 15 residues. DNA of the CDR3: TGTGCCAGCAGCTTCGAGGGAGTTGATACCGGGGAGCTGTTTTTT. Translation gives CASSFEGVDTGELFF.

This clonotype was recorded many times. The chain recombines TRBV29-1 with TRBJ2-1, with D uncertain. The CDR3 is 13 residues long. Per the germline V gene, CDR1 is SQVTM and CDR2 is ANQGSEA. Trimming removed 4 bases at V and 0 bases at J, with 7 bases between. DNA of the CDR3: TGCAGCGTTGTCCCGAGCTCCTACAATGAGCAGTTCTTC. It translates to CSVVPSSYNEQFF.

The CDR3 DNA follows: TGTGCCATCAGTGAGGGAGGGACCGGGGAGCTGTTTTTT. Translating it yields CAISEGGTGELFF. V and J are TRBV10-3 and TRBJ2-2; maybe TRBD2 (6 bases). Germline lookup yields CDR1 ENHRY and CDR2 SYGVKD. V gave up 2 bases and J gave up 5 bases, with 6 bases separating them. This CDR3 region has 13 residues.

The sample holds many counts of this clonotype. The V gene is TRBV12-3 or TRBV12-4, the J gene TRBJ2-1, with 8 bases matching TRBD2. The CDR3 spans 15 residues. Trimming at V came to 4 bases and at J to 9 bases, leaving 11 bases not matched to a gene. The CDR3 nucleotides read TGTGCCAGCAGTTCCTGGTTAGCGGGACTTGGTGAGCAGTTCTTC. Translated, it gives CASSSWLAGLGEQFF.

V usage is TRBV7-2 and J usage is TRBJ2-6; D call uncertain. Germline loops: CDR1 SGHTA, CDR2 FQGNSA. Trimming took 1 base from V and 1 from J, leaving 14 bases between them. The CDR3 consists of 18 residues. The CDR3 spells CASSLVPPIPSGANVLTF. The CDR3 region has the DNA TGTGCCAGCAGCTTAGTCCCGCCCATCCCTTCTGGGGCCAACGTCCTGACTTTC. Full variable domain (outside the CDR3, taken from reference TRBV7-2 and TRBJ2-6): GAGVSQSPSNKVTEKGKDVELRCDPISGHTALYWYRQSLGQGLEFLIYFQGNSAPDKSGLPSDRFSAERTGGSVSTLTIQRTQQEDSAVYLCASSLVPPIPSGANVLTFGAGSRLTVL.

V is TRBV20-1 and J is TRBJ2-1; 14 nucleotides match TRBD2. Germline V gene data show CDR1 as DFQATT and CDR2 as SNEGSKA (reference sequence). There are 14 residues in the CDR3. With V trimmed by 0 bases and J by 11 bases, 3 bases remained unmatched. The CDR3: CSARETSGRAQQFF. The CDR3 DNA sequence: TGCAGTGCTAGAGAGACTAGCGGGAGGGCCCAGCAGTTCTTC.

This clonotype was picked up a small number of times. The J gene is TRBJ2-4, the V gene TRBV7-9; possibly TRBD2 for D (5 bases). The CDR3 covers 15 residues. Germline CDR1 reads SEHNR; CDR2 reads FQNEAQ (reference sequence). Deletions cut 4 bases from V and 3 bases from J, with 13 bases between. DNA of the CDR3: TGTGCCAGCAGCTCAGTCTCCCGGGACAAAAACATTCAGTACTTC. Its protein is CASSSVSRDKNIQYF.